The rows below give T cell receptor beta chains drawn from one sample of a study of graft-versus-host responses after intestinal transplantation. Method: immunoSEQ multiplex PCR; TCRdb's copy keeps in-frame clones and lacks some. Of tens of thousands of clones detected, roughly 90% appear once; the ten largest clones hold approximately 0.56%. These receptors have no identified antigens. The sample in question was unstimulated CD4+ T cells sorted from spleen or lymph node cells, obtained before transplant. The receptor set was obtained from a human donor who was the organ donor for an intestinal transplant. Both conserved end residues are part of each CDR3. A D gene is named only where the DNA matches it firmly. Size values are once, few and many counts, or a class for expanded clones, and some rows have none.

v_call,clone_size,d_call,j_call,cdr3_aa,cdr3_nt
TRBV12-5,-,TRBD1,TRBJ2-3,CASGHRGPADTQYF,TGTGCTAGTGGACACAGGGGGCCGGCAGATACGCAGTATTTT
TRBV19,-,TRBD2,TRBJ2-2,CASSSGGMNTGELFF,TGTGCCAGTAGTTCCGGGGGGATGAACACCGGGGAGCTGTTTTTT
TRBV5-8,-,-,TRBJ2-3,CASSLLGDGVPDTQYF,TGTGCCAGCAGCTTGCTGGGAGATGGGGTCCCAGATACGCAGTATTTT
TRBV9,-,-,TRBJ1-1,CASSSRTGLGNTEAFF,TGTGCCAGCAGCTCCCGGACGGGATTAGGGAACACTGAAGCTTTCTTT
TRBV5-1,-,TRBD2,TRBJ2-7,CASSLAGIAGVVEQYF,TGCGCCAGCAGCTTGGCTGGAATAGCGGGAGTGGTTGAGCAGTACTTC
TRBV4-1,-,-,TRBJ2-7,CASSPSMIVIYEQYF,TGCGCCAGCAGCCCATCGATGATAGTGATCTACGAGCAGTACTTC
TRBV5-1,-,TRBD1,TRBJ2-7,CASSLTSGGSGEQYF,TGCGCCAGCAGCTTGACATCAGGGGGCTCTGGCGAGCAGTACTTC
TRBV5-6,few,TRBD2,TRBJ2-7,CASSLGPRGTRVNEQYF,TGTGCCAGCAGCTTGGGGCCCCGGGGGACTAGAGTTAACGAGCAGTACTTC
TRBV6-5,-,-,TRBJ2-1,CASALPGLEQFF,TGTGCCAGCGCCCTCCCCGGTTTAGAGCAGTTCTTC
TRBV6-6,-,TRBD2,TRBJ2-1,CATWERGGSGNEQFF,TGTGCCACGTGGGAGCGGGGGGGCTCGGGCAATGAGCAGTTCTTC
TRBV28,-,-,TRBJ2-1,CASSPESYYSYNEQFF,TGTGCCAGCAGCCCCGAGAGCTATTACTCCTACAATGAGCAGTTCTTC
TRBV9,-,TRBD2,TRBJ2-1,CASSVEGGLAGGGNEQFF,TGTGCCAGCAGCGTAGAAGGGGGACTAGCGGGAGGGGGCAATGAGCAGTTCTTC